Below, one T cell receptor beta chain is given with its context. This record comes from a study of T cell changes during pregnancy in multiple sclerosis. The CDR3 spans 15 residues. In germline, CDR1 is MDHEN, CDR2 SYDVKM. With V trimmed by 7 bases and J by 1 base, 5 bases remained unmatched. Sequencing used immunoSEQ multiplex PCR; TCRdb keeps in-frame clones, though not all of them. The data contain 40,000 to 45,000 clones, around 90% of them singletons. The source is a female donor with multiple sclerosis, enrolled in a pregnancy study. This chain joins TRBV28 and TRBJ1-5, with 9 bases that match TRBD1. Material: CD4+ T cells from peripheral blood mononuclear cells, obtained in the first trimester of pregnancy. DNA of the CDR3: TGTGCCAGCAACCACAGGGGGCTGAGCAATCAGCCCCAGCATTTT. Translating gives CASNHRGLSNQPQHF.